Given below is one T cell receptor (beta chain) in context. Using a J-beta primer mix together with a sample-barcoded 5' primer, a second PCR was run for roughly 6 to 12 cycles. A minimum of 2.5 million CDR3-containing paired-end reads was obtained for each sample. TCRdb recomputed calls from the 5' RACE reads with MiXCR, one row per CDR3 protein. The sample records roughly 2 million distinct CDR3 sequences, around 48% being singletons. With 2 bases removed from V and 11 bases from J, the gap between germline ends came to 15 bases. The CDR3 covers 13 residues. The data originate from a study of blood T cells in healthy people across ages.

Sequenced: blood. The rearrangement links TRBV12-3 or TRBV12-4 to TRBJ2-5; unclear D gene. This TCR came from a woman in her thirties or forties in good health. The CDR3 DNA reads TGTGCCAGCAGTTTAACCTCATCTGCTCCGCAGTACTTC. Residues: CASSLTSSAPQYF.